There are a few counts of the clone carrying this T cell receptor (beta chain). PBMCs numbering at least 6 million were isolated per sample. V was shortened by 6 bases and J by 0 bases, with 12 bases between the two germline ends. The germline CDR1 and CDR2 sequences are SQVTM and ANQGSEA. The CDR3 extends over 14 amino acids. This record belongs to a study of blood T cells in healthy people across ages. A second PCR, run for roughly 7 to 12 cycles, used a sample-barcoded 5' primer plus a J-beta primer mix. TCRdb independently ran MiXCR on the 5' RACE reads; one entry per CDR3 protein. The sample carries roughly 800,000 distinct CDR3 sequences, 20% to 30% recorded once. The same specimen was also included in a second study, on T cells of mothers and their children.

The receptor was isolated from a boy younger than 18 in good health. The specimen sequenced was blood. The chain combines TRBV29-1 with TRBJ1-3; no firm D call. The CDR3 DNA is TGCAGCGTCGCCAGCGAGGGCTCTGGAAACACCATATATTTT. Its translation is CSVASEGSGNTIYF.